The table lists the clone carrying this T cell receptor beta chain with many counts. Its antigen remains unidentified. Breast cancer patients provided tissue from their axillary draining lymph nodes. TCRdb used MiXCR to reprocess the multiplex PCR reads, holding one entry per CDR3 protein. The data contain some 130,000 distinct CDR3 sequences, more than 20% of them singletons. Germline V gene lookup returns CDR1 MNHEY and CDR2 SVGAGI. This CDR3 contains 13 residues. The trim removed 6 bases at V and 3 bases at J, leaving 1 base unmatched. This entry comes from a study of breast tumors, draining lymph nodes, adjacent tissues. General study results and limits: Luminal-like breast cancer showed significantly greater tumor-nontumor repertoire similarity than basal-like breast cancer did.

Material for sequencing was axillary lymph node tissue. The clonotype originates from a female donor with breast cancer. Some clones in this sample may be carry-over from other donors' samples. This chain links TRBV6-5 with TRBJ2-1; 8 bases map to TRBD2. Written as DNA, the CDR3 is TGTGCCAGCAGAGCGGGAGTCTACAATGAGCAGTTCTTC. Protein product: CASRAGVYNEQFF.